This TCR beta chain comes out of a study of T-cell reconstitution after alpha-beta-depleted transplantation in children. This clonotype has at least ten counts. The CDR3 totals 17 residues. With V trimmed by 5 bases and J by 1 base, 14 bases remained unmatched. Germline values: CDR1 MDHEN, CDR2 SYDVKM. Unique molecular identifiers were used to barcode this TCRbeta library. One entry per CDR3 protein results from TCRdb running MiXCR on the PCR reads. The sample lists about 300,000 distinct CDR3 sequences; about 9.4% were seen once. Sequencing was performed on PBMCs, taken before TCRalphabeta/CD19-depleted stem cell transplant. The TCR comes from a boy less than two years old with acute myeloid leukemia, due to receive a stem cell transplant. The V and J genes are TRBV28 and TRBJ2-7; TRBD2 aligns across 7 bases. This CDR3 is CASSPPPPAGESYEQYF. The CDR3 nucleotides read TGTGCCAGCAGTCCGCCCCCGCCTGCGGGAGAGTCCTACGAGCAGTACTTC.